The clone carrying this T cell receptor (beta chain) showed up just a few times. The data are from a study of immune cell composition in non-small cell lung cancer. CDR3 length: 18 residues. V was pared by 1 base and J by 4 bases, with 14 bases of the junction left unmatched. Germline CDR1 is SGDLS and CDR2 is YYNGEE. Frozen unsorted single-cell suspensions supplied the genomic DNA. Some clones are missing from TCRdb's copy, which holds only in-frame ones; the method was immunoSEQ multiplex PCR. The profile shows some 15,000 clones, about 84% of them singletons. This receptor was identified in a human donor with non-small cell lung cancer. The V gene is TRBV9, the J gene TRBJ2-1, with 7 bases matching TRBD2. Sequencing used lung tumor tissue. The CDR3 sequence: CASSVPSSGSTGYNEQFF. CDR3 nucleotides: TGTGCCAGCAGCGTACCCAGTAGCGGGTCAACGGGTTACAATGAGCAGTTCTTC.